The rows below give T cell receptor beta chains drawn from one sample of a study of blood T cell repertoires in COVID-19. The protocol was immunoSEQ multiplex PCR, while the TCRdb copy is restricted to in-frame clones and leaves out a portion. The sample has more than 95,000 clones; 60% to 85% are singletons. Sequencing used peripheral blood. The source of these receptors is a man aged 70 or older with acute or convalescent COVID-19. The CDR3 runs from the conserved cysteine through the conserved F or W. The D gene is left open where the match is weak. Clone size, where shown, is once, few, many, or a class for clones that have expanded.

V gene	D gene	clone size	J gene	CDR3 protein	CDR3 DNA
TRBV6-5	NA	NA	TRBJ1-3	CASSYDFGGNTIYF	TGTGCCAGCAGTTATGATTTCGGAGGGAACACCATATATTTT
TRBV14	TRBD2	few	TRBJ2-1	CASSLGGWSYNEQFF	TGTGCCAGCAGCCTGGGAGGGTGGTCCTACAATGAGCAGTTCTTC
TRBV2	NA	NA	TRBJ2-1	CASDRLNEQFF	TGTGCCAGCGACAGGCTCAATGAGCAGTTCTTC
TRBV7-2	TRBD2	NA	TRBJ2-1	CASSLTSGPYNEQFF	TGTGCCAGCAGCCTGACTAGCGGGCCCTACAATGAGCAGTTCTTC
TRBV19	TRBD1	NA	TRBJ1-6	CASSTPGQGVSPLHF	TGTGCCAGTAGTACTCCGGGACAGGGGGTTTCACCCCTCCACTTT
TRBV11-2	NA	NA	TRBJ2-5	CASSLDRVQKSQYF	TGTGCCAGCAGCTTAGATCGGGTTCAAAAGTCCCAGTACTTC
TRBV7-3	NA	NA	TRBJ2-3	CASSLRAGGSTDTQYF	TGTGCCAGCAGCCTACGAGCGGGCGGGAGCACAGATACGCAGTATTTT
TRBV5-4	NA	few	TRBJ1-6	CASSLGNRVNSPLHF	TGTGCCAGCAGCTTGGGTAACAGGGTAAATTCACCCCTCCACTTT
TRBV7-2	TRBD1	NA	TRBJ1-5	CASSSGTGGSQPQHF	TGTGCCAGCAGCTCGGGGACAGGGGGGAGTCAGCCCCAGCATTTT
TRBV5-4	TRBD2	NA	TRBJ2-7	CASSRGDYEQYF	TGTGCCAGCAGCCGGGGGGACTACGAGCAGTACTTC
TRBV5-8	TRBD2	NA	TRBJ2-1	CASSATGTSGSGNEQFF	TGTGCCAGCAGCGCAACCGGGACTAGCGGGAGTGGCAATGAGCAGTTCTTC
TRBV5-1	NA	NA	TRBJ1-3	CASSYYATGSSGNTIYF	TGCGCCAGCAGCTATTATGCTACAGGGAGCTCTGGAAACACCATATATTTT
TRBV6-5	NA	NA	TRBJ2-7	CASRLGPVGEQYF	TGTGCCAGCAGACTAGGACCGGTGGGGGAGCAGTACTTC
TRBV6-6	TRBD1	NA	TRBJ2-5	CASSYLQGLETQYF	TGTGCCAGCAGTTACCTACAGGGGTTGGAGACCCAGTACTTC
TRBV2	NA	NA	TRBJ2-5	CARGAEETQYF	TGTGCCAGAGGGGCGGAAGAGACCCAGTACTTC
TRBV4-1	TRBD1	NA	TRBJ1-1	CASSQGVLGQGTPEAFF	TGCGCCAGCAGCCAAGGGGTTTTGGGACAGGGTACCCCTGAAGCTTTCTTT
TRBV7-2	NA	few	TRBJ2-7	CASSLGLSVQYF	TGTGCCAGCAGCTTAGGACTATCGGTGCAGTACTTC
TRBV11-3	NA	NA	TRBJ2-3	CASSLESPGQRPTDTQYF	TGTGCCAGCAGCTTAGAGTCCCCGGGACAAAGACCCACAGATACGCAGTATTTT
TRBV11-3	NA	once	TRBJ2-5	CASSYGDQETQYF	TGTGCCAGCAGCTACGGGGACCAAGAGACCCAGTACTTC
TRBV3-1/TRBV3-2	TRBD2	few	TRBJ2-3	CASSQNLLAGGTDTQYF	TGTGCCAGCAGCCAAAATCTCCTAGCGGGAGGGACAGATACGCAGTATTTT
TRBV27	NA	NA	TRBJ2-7	CASSPWDTSGEQYF	TGTGCCAGCAGTCCTTGGGACACCTCCGGCGAGCAGTACTTC